This is a list of T cell receptor beta chains from one sample in a study of cytomegalovirus exposure and HLA in healthy donors. Method: immunoSEQ multiplex PCR; TCRdb's copy keeps in-frame clones and lacks some. The sample comprises over 150,000 clones, about 77% of which are singletons, and approximately 4.8% rests with the top ten. The sample consisted of PBMCs. These TCRs come from a man aged 25-45 years in good health and CMV-seropositive. The CDR3 runs from the conserved cysteine through the conserved F or W. The D gene is left open where the match is weak. The size of a clone is reported for some rows only, either as once, few or many, or as a class for expanded clones.

TRBJ2-5,TRBV12-5,.,.,TGTGCTAGTTCGCAACGAGGGGAGACCCAGTACTTC,CASSQRGETQYF
TRBJ2-7,TRBV28,TRBD1,.,TGTGCCAGCAGTCCCGGGACAGGAGTGTACGAGCAGTACTTC,CASSPGTGVYEQYF
TRBJ1-6,TRBV6-1,.,.,TGTGCCAGCAGTGAAGCGACAGGATATTCACCCCTCCACTTT,CASSEATGYSPLHF
TRBJ1-1,TRBV7-2,.,.,TGTGCCAGCAGCTTAGCGCGGGGCACTGAAGCTTTCTTT,CASSLARGTEAFF
TRBJ1-2,TRBV7-2,.,.,TGTGCCAGCAGCTTAGGCGGTCCCTACACCTTC,CASSLGGPYTF
TRBJ1-5,TRBV6-1,.,.,TGTGCCAGCAGTGAAGCGCTTCGGCAGGTAGTGCCGCAGCCCCAGCATTTT,CASSEALRQVVPQPQHF
TRBJ2-2,TRBV6-1,.,.,TGTGCCAGCAGTGAATTCACGGGCACCGGGGAGCTGTTTTTT,CASSEFTGTGELFF
TRBJ2-6,TRBV7-2,.,.,TGTGCCAGCAGGGGGAGCTCTGGGGCCAACGTCCTGACTTTC,CASRGSSGANVLTF
TRBJ2-3,TRBV7-8,.,.,TGTGCCAGCAGCCGGGACAGGCCCGCGGGAGTCACAGATACGCAGTATTTT,CASSRDRPAGVTDTQYF
TRBJ2-7,TRBV29-1,TRBD1,.,TGCAGCGTCCTGGACAGGGGGGCCTACGAGCAGTACTTC,CSVLDRGAYEQYF
TRBJ2-2,TRBV9,TRBD2,few,TGTGCCAGCAGCGTAGGGGCTAGCGGGAGAACCGGGGAGCTGTTTTTT,CASSVGASGRTGELFF
TRBJ2-4,TRBV7-2,TRBD1,.,TGTGCCAGCAGCTCCCAGGGGGCTGGAACCAAAAACATTCAGTACTTC,CASSSQGAGTKNIQYF
TRBJ2-2,TRBV4-1,TRBD2,.,TGCGCCAGCAGCCGTGAGGGCGGGAGGGACACCGGGGAGCTGTTTTTT,CASSREGGRDTGELFF
TRBJ2-3,TRBV19,.,.,TGTGCCAGTAGTCTTGGGCAGGGAATAGATACGCAGTATTTT,CASSLGQGIDTQYF
TRBJ2-7,TRBV4-2,TRBD2,.,TGTGCCAGCAGCCCTACACAACTAGCGGGGGGCTACGAGCAGTACTTC,CASSPTQLAGGYEQYF
TRBJ1-1,TRBV9,.,.,TGTGCCAGCAGCGGAAGAGGGGGATCTAACACTGAAGCTTTCTTT,CASSGRGGSNTEAFF
TRBJ2-5,TRBV5-1,TRBD2,.,TGCGCCAGCCGGGGACTAGCGGGGGAAGAGACCCAGTACTTC,CASRGLAGEETQYF
TRBJ1-2,TRBV27,TRBD1,few,TGTGCCAGCAGTCCGTATACCGGGACAGGGGACTATGGCTACACCTTC,CASSPYTGTGDYGYTF
TRBJ2-3,TRBV4-3,TRBD1,.,TGCGCCAGCAGCCAAGAGGGACAGAGCACTAGCACAGATACGCAGTATTTT,CASSQEGQSTSTDTQYF
TRBJ2-5,TRBV5-1,.,few,TGCGCCAGCAGTCCCCCGGGCGGGGGCCCTCAAGAGACCCAGTACTTC,CASSPPGGGPQETQYF
TRBJ2-7,TRBV30,.,.,TGTGCCTGGAGTGGGGGGCCCTACGAGCAGTACTTC,CAWSGGPYEQYF
TRBJ2-3,TRBV4-3,.,.,TGCGCCAGCAGCCAAGATTCCTATACTCGGACAGATACGCAGTATTTT,CASSQDSYTRTDTQYF
TRBJ1-1,TRBV5-8,TRBD1,.,TGTGCCAGCAGCTCGGGACAGGGTAACGATGAAGCTTTCTTT,CASSSGQGNDEAFF
TRBJ2-7,TRBV7-2,.,.,TGTGCCAGCAGCCCCCCGAGCAGGGAAAGGCTCGAGCAGTACTTC,CASSPPSRERLEQYF
TRBJ2-2,TRBV28,.,.,TGTGCCAGCGGGAGGCCCCAGATCACCGGGGAGCTGTTTTTT,CASGRPQITGELFF
TRBJ2-7,TRBV5-4,TRBD2,.,TGTGCCAGCAGCCCCGGACTAGTAGAGCAGTACTTC,CASSPGLVEQYF
TRBJ2-5,TRBV9,TRBD2,.,TGTGCCAGCGGCCGGGGGGGCAGTCGAGAGACCCAGTACTTC,CASGRGGSRETQYF
TRBJ2-3,TRBV4-2,TRBD2,.,TGTGCCAGCAGCCAAGATCCACTAGCGGGGGCCCCAGATACGCAGTATTTT,CASSQDPLAGAPDTQYF
TRBJ1-2,TRBV7-2,.,.,TGTGCCAGCACCCTTCCCGGCTATGGCTACACCTTC,CASTLPGYGYTF
TRBJ2-5,TRBV6-5,.,.,TGTGCCAGCACCCAGGGAGGTGAGACCCAGTACTTC,CASTQGGETQYF
TRBJ1-3,TRBV6-1,.,.,TGTGCCAGCAGTGAAATCACAGGGTCTGGAAACACCATATATTTT,CASSEITGSGNTIYF
TRBJ2-7,TRBV18,TRBD2,.,TGTGCCAGCTCGGCAACTAGCGGGGGTGCCTACGAGCAGTACTTC,CASSATSGGAYEQYF
TRBJ2-7,TRBV4-1,.,.,TGCGCCAGCAGCCAACTTTTGGGCACAGGGTTCTACGAGCAGTACTTC,CASSQLLGTGFYEQYF
TRBJ1-2,TRBV6-1,TRBD1,.,TGTGCCAGCAGTGACCGGGACAGGGGACGCTATGGCTACACCTTC,CASSDRDRGRYGYTF
TRBJ1-5,TRBV7-8,.,few,TGTGCCAGCAGGGATAGCAGGGCGAGCAATCAGCCCCAGCATTTT,CASRDSRASNQPQHF
TRBJ1-1,TRBV13,TRBD1,.,TGTGCCAGCAGCTGGGGACAGGGGGCGGGGACTGAAGCTTTCTTT,CASSWGQGAGTEAFF
TRBJ2-7,TRBV6-6,TRBD1,.,TGTGCCAGCAGGAAGACAGGGGACGCCTACGAGCAGTACTTC,CASRKTGDAYEQYF
TRBJ2-3,TRBV28,TRBD2,.,TGTGCCTGGCGGGGCGGGAGTGGGACAGATACGCAGTATTTT,CAWRGGSGTDTQYF
TRBJ1-1,TRBV28,.,.,TGTGCCAGCAGTTACCCTCAGGGGAACACTGAAGCTTTCTTT,CASSYPQGNTEAFF
TRBJ2-5,TRBV7-2,.,.,TGTGCCAGCACGCCAGGGGCCACGGAGACCCAGTACTTC,CASTPGATETQYF
TRBJ1-1,TRBV27,.,.,TGTGCCAGCATGTCCAGAGGAACTGAAGCTTTCTTT,CASMSRGTEAFF
TRBJ1-2,TRBV5-1,TRBD1,few,TGCGCCAGCAGCCCCGGACAGGGTGGGCATAAAGGCTACACCTTC,CASSPGQGGHKGYTF
TRBJ2-1,TRBV28,TRBD2,.,TGTGCCAGCAGTTCCGGGACTAGCGGGAATAATGAGCAGTTCTTC,CASSSGTSGNNEQFF
TRBJ2-7,TRBV19,TRBD2,.,TGTGCCAGTAGTCCCAGCGGGGGGAGCTCCTACGAGCAGTACTTC,CASSPSGGSSYEQYF
TRBJ1-1,TRBV27,.,few,TGTGCCAGCAGCCGCGCGGGAGCCGCCCTGAACACTGAAGCTTTCTTT,CASSRAGAALNTEAFF
TRBJ1-4,TRBV10-3,TRBD1,.,TGTGCCATCAGTTCGGCAACCGGGACAGTCAATGAAAAACTGTTTTTT,CAISSATGTVNEKLFF
TRBJ2-2,TRBV19,TRBD1,.,TGTGCCAGCCTTGGGACAGTGTGGCTGGGGGAGCTGTTTTTT,CASLGTVWLGELFF
TRBJ2-1,TRBV7-2,TRBD1,.,TGTGCCAGCAGCCCCCGGGACAGTTTCAATGAGCAGTTCTTC,CASSPRDSFNEQFF
TRBJ1-2,TRBV2,TRBD1,.,TGTGCCAGCAGGGACCGACAGGGGGCATGGGGCTACACCTTC,CASRDRQGAWGYTF
TRBJ1-1,TRBV10-3,TRBD1,.,TGTGCCATCAGGGGGACAGGGGTCACTGAAGCTTTCTTT,CAIRGTGVTEAFF
TRBJ2-7,TRBV5-4,.,.,TGTGCCAGCACGTTCAGGGGGGTCAACGAGCAGTACTTC,CASTFRGVNEQYF
TRBJ1-2,TRBV6-1,TRBD1,.,TGTGCCACCCAAAACTTGGACAGGGCCGGGAAAGGCTACACCTTC,CATQNLDRAGKGYTF
TRBJ1-4,TRBV28,.,.,TGTGCCAGCAGCCTGACAGTTTCAACTAATGAAAAACTGTTTTTT,CASSLTVSTNEKLFF
TRBJ2-3,TRBV5-1,.,.,TGCGCCAGCAGCTTGGCCGGGGATACGCAGTATTTT,CASSLAGDTQYF
TRBJ2-1,TRBV5-4,TRBD1,.,TGTGCCAGCAGCTTGGGACAGGGGCCCTACAATGAGCAGTTCTTC,CASSLGQGPYNEQFF
TRBJ1-2,TRBV6-6,.,.,TGTGCCAGCAGTTACTTTGTGACAGACTATGGCTACACCTTC,CASSYFVTDYGYTF
TRBJ2-1,TRBV4-1,.,.,TGCGCCAGCAGCCAAGGAGCCGCGCTCGATGAGCAGTTCTTC,CASSQGAALDEQFF
TRBJ2-1,TRBV2,TRBD2,.,TGTGCCAGCCATCGGGAGGCGGACAATGAGCAGTTCTTC,CASHREADNEQFF